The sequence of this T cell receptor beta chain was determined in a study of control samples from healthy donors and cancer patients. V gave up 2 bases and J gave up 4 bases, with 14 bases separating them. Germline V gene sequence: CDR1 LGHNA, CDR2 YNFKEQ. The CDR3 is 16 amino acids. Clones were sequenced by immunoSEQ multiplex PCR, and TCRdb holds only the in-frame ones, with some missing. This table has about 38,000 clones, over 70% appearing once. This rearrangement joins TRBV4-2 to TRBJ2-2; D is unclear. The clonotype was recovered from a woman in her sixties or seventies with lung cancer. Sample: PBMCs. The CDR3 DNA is TGTGCCAGCAGCCAACAATTCAATACGGGCACCGGGGAGCTGTTTTTT. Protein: CASSQQFNTGTGELFF.